This T cell receptor beta chain emerged from a study of blood T cell repertoires in COVID-19. Study summary: Italy, Spain and the United States were the sources of the convalescent and acute COVID-19 samples. Sources were T cells, B-cell-depleted T cells, or PBMCs; the material itself was cDNA or gDNA.

There are 15 residues in the CDR3. J was trimmed by 3 bases and V by 7 bases; bases with no gene match: 8. Germline values: CDR1 MNHEY, CDR2 SVGAGI. Profiling relied on immunoSEQ multiplex PCR, and the TCRdb table lists in-frame clones only, not all of them. The sample consists of fewer than 300,000 clones, 84% of them appearing once. The V and J genes are TRBV6-5 and TRBJ1-5; 8 bases are a match to TRBD1. Sequencing was performed on peripheral blood. The receptor was isolated from a human donor in a cohort sampled during active COVID-19. The CDR3 nucleotides read TGTGCCAGCATGACAGGGGTCCGGGACAATCAGCCCCAGCATTTT. This sequence encodes CASMTGVRDNQPQHF.